These 13 T cell receptor beta chains share one sample of origin, sequenced in a study of blood T cell repertoires in COVID-19. TCRdb's copy holds only in-frame clones and misses some; the assay was immunoSEQ multiplex PCR. This sample has 100,000 to 110,000 clones, with approximately 87% found just once. The sample consisted of peripheral blood. The receptors were gathered from a human donor in a cohort sampled during active COVID-19.

The chain recombines TRBV6-5 with TRBJ1-5, with 9 bases fitting TRBD1. Germline CDR1 MNHEY, CDR2 SVGAGI. The CDR3 loop spans 15 amino acids. V lost 6 bases, J lost 4 bases, and 7 bases stayed unmatched. CDR3 coding DNA: TGTGCCAGCAGCCGGCAGGGACAGGGAAATCAGCCCCAGCATTTT. Translating it yields CASSRQGQGNQPQHF.

This clone was seen a single time. As DNA, the CDR3 is TGTGCCAGCAGCGCGACTGGTAATAGCAATCAGCCCCAGCATTTT. It encodes CASSATGNSNQPQHF. The rearrangement joins TRBV9 to TRBJ1-5; D not resolved. Trimming cost V 3 bases and J 0 bases, with 10 bases left between them. The CDR3 contains 15 residues. Germline loops: CDR1 SGDLS, CDR2 YYNGEE.

The V gene is TRBV12-5, the J gene TRBJ2-2, with a weak D call TRBD1 (6 bases). Trimming removed 6 bases at V and 1 base at J, with 15 bases between. Germline CDR1 and CDR2: LGHNT and FRNRAP. CDR3 length equals 16 residues. The CDR3, as DNA: TGTGCTAGTGGCCGAAGACAGGACCGGAACACCGGGGAGCTGTTTTTT. Its protein product is CASGRRQDRNTGELFF. Using reference TRBV12-5 and TRBJ2-2 for the parts outside the CDR3, the full variable domain is DARVTQTPRHKVTEMGQEVTMRCQPILGHNTVFWYRQTMMQGLELLAYFRNRAPLDDSGMPKDRFSAEMPDATLATLKIQPSEPRDSAVYFCASGRRQDRNTGELFFGEGSRLTVL.

The gene calls are TRBV6-2 or TRBV6-3 and TRBJ2-7; 15 nucleotides agree with TRBD2. This CDR3 comprises 20 residues. Unmatched junction bases numbered 12, after V lost 2 bases and J lost 1 base. CDR1 MNHEY and CDR2 SVGEGT come from the germline V gene. CDR3 DNA sequence: TGTGCCAGCAGTTACGTTCGCCCGGGACTAGCGGGAGGACTTTCCTACGAGCAGTACTTC. It translates to CASSYVRPGLAGGLSYEQYF.

The chain employs TRBV30 and TRBJ1-2, with D unclear. The CDR3 runs 12 residues. The V end was cut by 5 bases, the J end by 1 base, with 8 bases between. Germline V CDR1 and CDR2: GTSNPN, SVGIG (reference sequence). CDR3 in DNA: TGTGCCTGGGTCGGGGTTAACTATGGCTACACCTTC. It codes for CAWVGVNYGYTF. The full variable domain, with the rest looked up from reference TRBV30 and TRBJ1-2, is SQTIHQWPATLVQPVGSPLSLECTVEGTSNPNLYWYRQAAGRGLQLLFYSVGIGQISSEVPQNLSASRPQDRQFILSSKKLLLSDSGFYLCAWVGVNYGYTFGSGTRLTVV.

The table lists this clone with a count of one. The gene calls are TRBV20-1 and TRBJ1-2; tentatively, D is TRBD1 (5 bases). The CDR3 consists of 12 residues. Trimming took 3 bases from V and 6 from J, leaving 11 bases between them. The germline CDR1 and CDR2 sequences are DFQATT and SNEGSKA (reference sequence). The CDR3 here is CSASHGADGYTF. The CDR3 DNA sequence: TGCAGTGCTAGTCATGGGGCAGATGGCTACACCTTC.

The chain joins TRBV9 to TRBJ2-3, with 9 bases identical to TRBD1. Unmatched junction bases numbered 3, after V lost 4 bases and J lost 3 bases. There are 14 residues in the CDR3. Germline V gene lookup returns CDR1 SGDLS and CDR2 YYNGEE. The CDR3 DNA reads as TGTGCCAGCAGCTACAGGGGGCAAACAGATACGCAGTATTTT. Amino acid sequence: CASSYRGQTDTQYF.

V and J are TRBV18 and TRBJ1-4, with D unresolved. V was shortened by 3 bases and J by 7 bases, with 9 bases between the two germline ends. The CDR3 length is 13 residues. Germline V gives CDR1 KGHSH, CDR2 LQKENI. The DNA of the CDR3 is TGTGCCAGCTCACCCCATGCGGGTGAAAAACTGTTTTTT. This sequence encodes CASSPHAGEKLFF.

The chain carries TRBV9 and TRBJ1-2, with TRBD1 identical over 7 bases. The V gene end was trimmed by 4 bases and the J gene end by 3 bases; junction bases not matched to a gene: 6. This CDR3 is built from 14 residues. Germline lookup yields CDR1 SGDLS and CDR2 YYNGEE. The CDR3 DNA is TGTGCCAGCAGCCCAGGACAGGACTACTATGGCTACACCTTC. Protein: CASSPGQDYYGYTF.

This chain connects TRBV25-1 to TRBJ2-7; 8 bases align to TRBD1. The CDR3 sequence is 15 residues long. Germline loops: CDR1 MGHDK, CDR2 SYGVNS. The V and J ends lost 3 bases and 2 bases, in that order; junction bases with no gene match: 6. The CDR3 DNA follows: TGTGCCAGCAGTGAGTCCGGGACAGGCACCTACGAGCAGTACTTC. Protein sequence: CASSESGTGTYEQYF.

The rearrangement links TRBV11-2 to TRBJ2-5, with D possibly being TRBD1 (6 bases). Trimming took off 5 bases at V and 4 bases at J, with 17 bases between the two ends. CDR3 size: 15 residues. CDR1 SGHAT and CDR2 FQNNGV come from the germline V gene. The CDR3 coding sequence is TGTGCCAGCAGCCAGCCTGGGACACCACGAGAGACCCAGTACTTC. Protein: CASSQPGTPRETQYF.

CDR3 protein: CASSMLAVSNTGELFF. CDR3 DNA: TGTGCCAGTAGTATGCTAGCGGTATCAAACACCGGGGAGCTGTTTTTT. This chain joins TRBV19 and TRBJ2-2; 7 nucleotides match TRBD2. CDR3 length: 16 amino acids. V lost 3 bases to trimming and J lost 2 bases; unmatched junction nucleotides: 6. Germline CDR1 is LNHDA and CDR2 is SQIVND (reference sequence). Full variable domain (outside the CDR3, taken from reference TRBV19 and TRBJ2-2): DGGITQSPKYLFRKEGQNVTLSCEQNLNHDAMYWYRQDPGQGLRLIYYSQIVNDFQKGDIAEGYSVSREKKESFPLTVTSAQKNPTAFYLCASSMLAVSNTGELFFGEGSRLTVL.

V usage is TRBV11-2 and J usage is TRBJ1-2; D unclear. Trimming pared 4 bases from V and 5 bases from J, leaving 14 bases between. The germline V gene has CDR1 SGHAT and CDR2 FQNNGV. The CDR3 loop spans 14 amino acids. The CDR3 here is CASSYQDGGYGYTF. The CDR3 DNA reads TGTGCCAGCAGCTACCAGGACGGAGGATATGGCTACACCTTC.